Described below is a single T cell receptor (beta chain) sequence and its context. Germline V gene lookup returns CDR1 SGHDT and CDR2 YYEEEE. The CDR3 length is 12 residues. V was clipped by 5 bases and J by 3 bases, with 9 bases between them. The source of the sample is a study of blood T cell repertoires in COVID-19. Clones were sequenced by immunoSEQ multiplex PCR, and TCRdb holds only the in-frame ones, with some missing. Among over 150,000 clones listed, about 85% were seen once. The J gene is TRBJ2-7, the V gene TRBV5-6; D remains unclear. The source material was peripheral blood. The origin of this receptor is a man in his 60s with COVID-19, enrolled during active disease. The CDR3 sequence: CASRISSYEQYF. The CDR3 nucleotides are TGTGCCAGCAGAATTAGCAGCTACGAGCAGTACTTC.